These T cell receptor beta chains were read from a single sample in a study of blood T cells in healthy people across ages. TCRdb called the 5' RACE reads again in MiXCR, with one record for every CDR3 protein. Of some 930,000 distinct CDR3 sequences in the sample, about 29% are singletons; the top ten hold about 9.4%. Another study also made use of these data, one on T cells of mothers and their children.

Material: blood. Receptors originate from a woman aged 40 to 50 in good health. Both conserved end residues are part of each CDR3. Fields, in order: J gene, V gene, CDR3 protein.

TRBJ2-4 | TRBV7-9 | CASSYTGPNEQYF
TRBJ2-5 | TRBV7-9 | CASSLGVETSETQYF
TRBJ1-1 | TRBV9 | CASSVDGLGPFTEAFF
TRBJ2-6 | TRBV28 | CASTGVIGGAGANVLTF
TRBJ2-7 | TRBV2 | CAGSEQGTIYVQYF
TRBJ2-6 | TRBV7-9 | CASSLEGTGANVPTF
TRBJ2-2 | TRBV7-9 | CASSLGLDTGELFF
TRBJ2-7 | TRBV28 | CASRTGIYERYF
TRBJ1-6 | TRBV18 | CASSPRQGVSPLHF
TRBJ2-3 | TRBV12-3/TRBV12-4 | CASMNGAIGDTQYF